The T cell receptor (beta chain) under discussion was sequenced for a study of vaccination effects on CD4 cells after COVID-19 (dated by TCRdb to between 2022 and 2023). For the study in its entirety: Participants received two doses of either the BNT162b2 or the mRNA-1273 mRNA SARS-CoV-2 vaccine. Cultures from other donors in the study were sequenced with the Oncomine TCR Beta short-read assay on an Illumina iSeq 100. In both COVID-19 convalescent patients and infection-naive vaccine recipients, the study compared SARS-CoV-2 spike-specific CD4+ TCR repertoires from before mRNA vaccination with those from after it. A total of roughly 9 COVID-19 convalescent patients and a handful of SARS-CoV-2-naive healthy vaccine recipients were included in the full study. Points the paper makes about the study in general: Among healthy vaccine recipients, nearly all vaccine-induced clones were SARS-CoV-2 mono-reactive, and just 1 of 255 was cross-reactive with common cold coronaviruses. Limitations of the study were the small number of convalescent patients and the absence of early post-infection timepoints. Marked clonal contraction was observed in both infection-induced and vaccine-induced clones at late post-vaccination timepoints, consistent with waning T cell responses.

This clone was recorded a few times. The specificity of this receptor is unknown. Base qualities were left out, and no much larger clone turns up one base away. In the ViraFEST assay, PBMC were stimulated with viral peptide pools, and TCR sequencing was then used to find antigen-specific CD4+ T cell clonotypes based on their expansion. After around 10 days of culture, CD4+ T cells were isolated with the EasySep CD4+ T cell isolation kit. Negative nucleocapsid antibody results before and after vaccination confirmed that the healthy vaccine recipients had no prior SARS-CoV-2 infection. Fewer than 2.5 million PBMC per well were cultured in IMDM with about 4.8% human AB serum, 9 to 10 IU/ml IL-2 and gentamicin, plus 10 ug/ml peptides. Half of the culture medium was replaced with fresh IL-2-containing medium on days 3 and 7. Unless noted otherwise, every peptide stimulation condition was grown in triplicate wells. PBMC were separated from whole blood using Ficoll-Paque Plus gradient centrifugation and were then either cryopreserved at -140C or used fresh. Overlapping peptide pools spanned the spike proteins of SARS-CoV-2 and the common cold coronaviruses HCoV-NL63, HCoV-OC43 and HCoV-229E. Genomic DNA was extracted from cultured CD4+ T cells with the QIAamp micro DNA kit.

To prepare the library, the immunoSEQ multiplex PCR assay was applied. DNA from the cultured, isolated CD4+ T cells was subjected to TCR beta CDR3 sequencing. From the authors' description of their analysis: The analysis removed non-productive TCR sequences, trimmed reads to the CDR3 region, and retained only CDR3s that were 7 or more amino acids long. Antigen-specific clonotypes were identified with the MANAFEST web app by comparing expansion in peptide wells against reference cultures. Positive clones required FDR<0.05 expansion versus reference and all other wells, odds ratio above 5, and frequency above 0.1% in two replicate wells. Clonotypes significantly expanded in SARS-CoV-2 spike wells and in at least one common cold coronavirus spike condition were defined as cross-reactive. Using the stringdist R package, CDR3 similarity was measured by Levenshtein distance, and unrooted trees were constructed with ape in R 3.6.1. TCRdb holds this immuneACCESS table with in-frame rearrangements only. Some clones are missing; in checked studies, unresolved V genes explain under half, and the rest has no known cause. From that table come the V and J calls and clone size; the DNA was used to work out D and trimming. This sample holds about 27,000 clones; 55% to 75% were observed only once. Of the sample, roughly a tenth is held by the ten largest clones.

In the germline V gene (reference sequence), CDR1 corresponds to GTSNPN and CDR2 to SVGIG. V is reduced by 0 bases and J by 4 bases, leaving a spacing of 21 bases between them. The CDR3, from cysteine to phenylalanine, totals 17 residues. The read is trimmed to its CDR3 DNA, 51 bases read in frame from base 1. This TCR was sampled from a human donor who received a COVID-19 vaccine. This specimen was CD4+ T cells from PBMCs cultured with SARS-CoV-2 spike peptides, taken before COVID-19 vaccination. The cell subset or site tag for this specimen amounts to: SARS-CoV-2 spike overlapping peptide pool stimulation. The rearranged chain carries TRBV30 and TRBJ1-1, with no confident D gene call. The DNA reads TGTGCCTGGAGTGTACTTGGGATACGTTTAAGTTTCACTGAAGCTTTCTTT. Translated, this is CAWSVLGIRLSFTEAFF.